The 14 T cell receptor beta chains below were found in one sample sequenced in a study of blood T cell repertoires in COVID-19. Measured with immunoSEQ multiplex PCR; TCRdb has only the in-frame clones, and not every one. The repertoire has more than 250,000 clones, approximately 90% of them found once; the top ten carry 8% to 13%. The specimen sequenced was PBMCs or T cells enriched from blood (not recorded which). The receptor source for this set is a woman aged 18-30 years who had recovered from COVID-19.

This chain connects TRBV3-1 (or the pseudogene TRBV3-2) to TRBJ1-2; 8 positions match TRBD1. The ends lost 3 bases at V and 4 bases at J; junction bases unmatched: 1. Germline-derived CDR1 and CDR2 are LGHDT and YNNKEL (reference sequence). The CDR3 covers 13 residues. The CDR3 coding sequence is TGTGCCAGCAGCCAGACAGGGGTCTATGGCTACACCTTC. Translated: CASSQTGVYGYTF.

This clone appeared a single time. This CDR3 reads CASSLARGSYNEQFF. The DNA for the CDR3 is TGTGCCAGCAGCTTAGCCCGGGGCTCCTACAATGAGCAGTTCTTC. V usage is TRBV7-2 and J usage is TRBJ2-1; D is perhaps TRBD2 (5 bases). Germline V CDR1 and CDR2: SGHTA, FQGNSA. The V end lost 0 bases, the J end lost 0 bases, and 6 bases lay between the germline ends. This CDR3 has 15 residues.

The CDR3 nucleotides read TGTGCCTGGTCAGGACACTTTGCCCCCACAGATACGCAGTATTTT. This translates into CAWSGHFAPTDTQYF. The chain carries TRBV30 and TRBJ2-3; tentatively, D is TRBD1 (5 bases). The V end was cut by 5 bases, the J end by 2 bases, with 17 bases between. The germline V gene has CDR1 GTSNPN and CDR2 SVGIG (reference sequence). The CDR3 length is 15 residues.

For this clone: Other DNA sequences in the sample encode the same CDR3. The chain recombines TRBV19 with TRBJ1-5; 9 bases align to TRBD1. J gave up 4 bases and V 5 bases, and 6 bases lay outside the gene matches. From germline, CDR1 is LNHDA and CDR2 SQIVND (reference sequence). The CDR3 is 15 residues long. Here the CDR3 DNA reads TGTGCCAGTAGTCTGGGACAGGGAGGGAATCAGCCCCAGCATTTT. This gives the protein CASSLGQGGNQPQHF. The entire variable domain, with the rest obtained from reference TRBV19 and TRBJ1-5, is as follows: DGGITQSPKYLFRKEGQNVTLSCEQNLNHDAMYWYRQDPGQGLRLIYYSQIVNDFQKGDIAEGYSVSREKKESFPLTVTSAQKNPTAFYLCASSLGQGGNQPQHFGDGTRLSIL.

In its sample, this clone was seen a few times. The chain couples TRBV5-1 to TRBJ2-1; the match to TRBD2 covers 15 bases. V lost 4 bases and J lost 2; bases outside the gene matches: 4. The CDR3 extends over 17 amino acids. Germline-derived CDR1 and CDR2 are SGHRS and YFSETQ. The CDR3 sequence: CASSLGTSGGTYNEQFF. CDR3 DNA sequence: TGCGCCAGCAGCCTCGGGACTAGCGGGGGGACCTACAATGAGCAGTTCTTC.

The genes are TRBV11-1 and TRBJ1-2, with unresolved D. V shed 6 bases and J shed 4 bases, with 18 bases lying between them. Germline assignment: CDR1 SGHAT and CDR2 FQDESV (reference sequence). This CDR3 has 15 residues. This CDR3 reads CASSRDGSAPYGYTF. DNA for the CDR3: TGTGCCAGCAGTAGAGACGGGTCGGCACCCTATGGCTACACCTTC.

CDR3 nucleotide sequence: TGTGCCAGCAGCTCCGACAGGGGGCATGGAAACACCATATATTTT. Amino acids: CASSSDRGHGNTIYF. The chain recombines TRBV7-9 with TRBJ1-3; TRBD1 aligns across 10 bases. The germline CDR1 and CDR2 sequences are SEHNR and FQNEAQ (reference sequence). The CDR3 runs to 15 residues. Germline trimming cut 4 bases from V and 3 bases from J; bases unmatched to any gene: 3.

The table lists this clone with a few counts. The V call is TRBV9, the J call TRBJ2-7; 7 positions agree with TRBD2. CDR3 length: 13 amino acids. The ends lost 2 bases at V and 5 bases at J; junction bases unmatched: 4. Germline-derived CDR1 and CDR2 are SGDLS and YYNGEE. The CDR3 sequence: CASSVGSGDEQYF. The CDR3 DNA follows: TGTGCCAGCAGCGTTGGAAGCGGGGACGAGCAGTACTTC.

The rearrangement joins TRBV7-8 to TRBJ2-1; tentatively, D is TRBD2 (5 bases). The CDR3 has 16 residues. Germline V lookup: CDR1 SGHVS, CDR2 FQNEAQ. With 6 bases removed from V and 0 bases from J, the gap between germline ends came to 15 bases. CDR3 in DNA: TGTGCCAGCAGTAATGGGCGGGCTAGCTCCTACAATGAGCAGTTCTTC. Amino acids: CASSNGRASSYNEQFF.

J is TRBJ2-7 and V is TRBV24-1, with 10 bases aligning to TRBD1. Germline-derived CDR1 and CDR2 are KGHDR and SFDVKD. The CDR3 has 12 residues. J gave up 6 bases and V 9 bases, and 4 bases lay outside the gene matches. The CDR3 coding sequence is TGTGCCACCGGGACAGGGGTCCCCGAGCAGTACTTC. This translates into CATGTGVPEQYF.

The chain uses TRBV28 and TRBJ1-5; D is possibly TRBD1 (5 bases). Trimming removed 8 bases at V and 1 base at J, with 18 bases between. Looked up from germline, CDR1 is MDHEN and CDR2 is SYDVKM. This CDR3 has 16 residues. CDR3 residues: CASAPMGQGSNQPQHF. DNA for the CDR3: TGTGCCAGCGCCCCCATGGGGCAGGGAAGCAATCAGCCCCAGCATTTT.

The V gene is TRBV19, the J gene TRBJ1-5; D is unclear. CDR1 and CDR2 (germline): LNHDA, SQIVND (reference sequence). Deletions cut 4 bases from V and 7 bases from J, with 17 bases between. CDR3 length: 15 residues. As DNA, the CDR3 is TGTGCCAGTAGTACCCGTCCCTCAAAACGGCAGCCCCAGCATTTT. Translation: CASSTRPSKRQPQHF.

This chain links TRBV15 with TRBJ1-2; 11 bases match TRBD1. Germline loops: CDR1 LNHNV, CDR2 YYDKDF (reference sequence). V shed 5 bases and J 4 bases; nucleotides not matched to a gene: 15. The CDR3 covers 18 residues. Written as DNA, the CDR3 is TGTGCCACCAGCGTGGGAGGACAGGGGGCGTCCTCTTCCTATGGCTACACCTTC. It is translated as CATSVGGQGASSSYGYTF.

The rearrangement uses TRBV13 and TRBJ2-1; 11 bases agree with TRBD1. CDR3 length equals 15 residues. The J segment lost 8 bases and the V segment lost 2 bases, leaving 5 bases of the junction unmatched. Per germline, CDR1 PRHDT and CDR2 FYEKMQ (reference sequence). CDR3 in DNA: TGTGCCAGCAGCTTACGGACAGGGGGCTTGGATGAGCAGTTCTTC. It codes for CASSLRTGGLDEQFF.